This T cell receptor beta chain stems from a study of cytomegalovirus exposure and HLA in healthy donors. V lost 5 bases to trimming and J lost 5 bases, with 10 bases between them. Germline CDR1 is MNHNS and CDR2 is SASEGT. This CDR3 is 12 amino acids long. PCR amplification relied on 60 Vbeta primers (plus 13 Jbeta primers). Sequenced by immunoSEQ multiplex PCR; TCRdb stores in-frame clones only, minus some. This table holds around 150,000 clones, around four fifths found once. The sequence was obtained from a female donor in good health and CMV-seronegative. The chain combines TRBV6-1 with TRBJ2-7, with D uncertain. Source material: PBMCs. This CDR3 reads CASSLTANEQYF. CDR3 in DNA: TGTGCCAGCAGTCTTACCGCGAACGAGCAGTACTTC.